Below are 21 T cell receptor beta chains sequenced from a single sample in a study of cytomegalovirus exposure and HLA in healthy donors. The PCR was carried out with 60 Vbeta primers and 13 Jbeta primers. The data were produced by immunoSEQ multiplex PCR, yet TCRdb's version contains in-frame clones alone and is incomplete. The sample has 100,000 to 150,000 clones, over 60% seen once. The material sequenced was PBMCs. Every receptor here comes from a woman aged 40-49 years in good health and CMV-seronegative.

The V call is TRBV4-1, the J call TRBJ2-1, with D perhaps matching TRBD2 (7 bases). Germline CDR1 is MGHRA and CDR2 is YSYEKL. The CDR3 is made up of 15 amino acids. Between the trimmed V and J ends, which lost 0 bases and 5 bases, there was a span of 11 bases. The CDR3 spells CASSQDGGANNEQFF. The CDR3 DNA sequence: TGCGCCAGCAGCCAAGATGGGGGGGCCAACAATGAGCAGTTCTTC.

V and J are TRBV7-2 and TRBJ2-7; TRBD1 aligns across 7 bases. After removal of 0 bases from V and 4 bases from J, the junction contained 6 bases not matched to a gene. The CDR3 runs 15 residues. Germline V gene data show CDR1 as SGHTA and CDR2 as FQGNSA. The CDR3 DNA is TGTGCCAGCAGCTTAGCGGATGGGACAGTGTACGAGCAGTACTTC. Its protein product is CASSLADGTVYEQYF.

The chain recombines TRBV6-6 with TRBJ1-4, with a weak D call TRBD1 (5 bases). V gave up 2 bases and J gave up 8 bases, with 18 bases separating them. This CDR3 is 16 amino acids long. Germline V lookup: CDR1 MNHNY, CDR2 SVGAGI (reference sequence). CDR3 sequence reads: CASSYGGDPLGEKLFF. Written as DNA, the CDR3 is TGTGCCAGCAGTTACGGGGGGGACCCATTAGGGGAAAAACTGTTTTTT.

The DNA of the CDR3 is TGCGCCAGCAGCCAACCCGCTAGCGGGAGAAAAACAGATACGCAGTATTTT. Protein product: CASSQPASGRKTDTQYF. This rearrangement joins TRBV4-1 to TRBJ2-3; 10 bases align to TRBD2. CDR1 is MGHRA, CDR2 YSYEKL, per germline. Germline trimming cut 2 bases from V and 3 bases from J; bases unmatched to any gene: 8. The CDR3 contains 17 residues.

This chain connects TRBV7-6 to TRBJ1-4; D gene ambiguous. Trimming took 4 bases from V and 5 from J, leaving 17 bases between them. Germline lookup yields CDR1 SGHVS and CDR2 FNYEAQ. This CDR3 comprises 16 residues. This chain's CDR3 is CASSSTPGGPNEKLFF. CDR3 DNA: TGTGCCAGCAGCTCAACCCCCGGCGGCCCCAATGAAAAACTGTTTTTT.

Points on this clone: One junction end does not reproduce the germline sequence, and a read error may be involved. The CDR3, as DNA: TGTGCCAGCAGCCAGTGGGGGCGACAGCCAAACTATGGCCACACCTTC. It encodes CASSQWGRQPNYGHTF. This chain links TRBV14 with TRBJ1-2; D perhaps matches TRBD1 (6 bases). The CDR3 is 16 residues long. The germline V gene encodes CDR1 SGHDN and CDR2 FVKESK.

This clone was recorded only once. The rearrangement uses TRBV28 and TRBJ1-5; no clear D gene. Trimming removed 5 bases at V and 9 bases at J, with 11 bases between. CDR1 and CDR2 from the germline V gene are MDHEN and SYDVKM. This CDR3 contains 12 residues. As DNA, the CDR3 is TGTGCCAGCAGTACCCCACGCGGGCCCCAGCATTTT. This translates into CASSTPRGPQHF.

V usage is TRBV27 and J usage is TRBJ2-2; TRBD2 aligns across 8 bases. This CDR3 is 15 amino acids long. The trim removed 6 bases at V and 4 bases at J, leaving 7 bases unmatched. Germline CDR1 MNHEY, CDR2 SMNVEV (reference sequence). The CDR3 nucleotides are TGTGCCAGCAGGAGCGGGAGCTTTAGCACCGGGGAGCTGTTTTTT. This gives the protein CASRSGSFSTGELFF.

This clone was found a few times. This rearrangement joins TRBV5-8 to TRBJ2-7, with TRBD2 matching 7 bases. This CDR3 comprises 14 residues. Germline V lookup: CDR1 SGHTS, CDR2 YDEGEE. V lost 6 bases and J lost 7; bases outside the gene matches: 13. This chain's CDR3 is CASTVGGGSREQYF. As DNA, the CDR3 is TGTGCCAGCACCGTTGGGGGGGGGTCTCGGGAGCAGTACTTC.

The chain employs TRBV4-2 and TRBJ2-7; TRBD1 agrees at 9 bases. Germline CDR1 and CDR2: LGHNA and YNFKEQ. The CDR3 length is 16 residues. After removal of 0 bases from V and 1 base from J, the junction contained 4 bases not matched to a gene. The CDR3 loop is CASSQEQGASSYEQYF. In DNA, the CDR3 is TGTGCCAGCAGCCAAGAACAGGGGGCTTCGTCCTACGAGCAGTACTTC.

On this clone: The germline gene is not matched at one end of the junction; a read error may be the cause. The chain joins TRBV15 to TRBJ2-6; maybe TRBD1 (5 bases). This CDR3 has 20 residues. Germline assignment: CDR1 LNHNV and CDR2 YYDKDF (reference sequence). The CDR3 spells CATILPRIVLRGSGANGLTF. The CDR3 nucleotides read TGTGCCACCATCCTTCCCCGAATTGTCCTCCGAGGCTCTGGGGCCAACGGCCTGACTTTC.

A few counts support this clone. In the same sample, other DNA sequences code for this CDR3. The chain combines TRBV6-5 with TRBJ1-6; 8 bases match TRBD1. This CDR3 comprises 14 residues. Germline V gene sequence: CDR1 MNHEY, CDR2 SVGAGI. The V gene end was trimmed by 2 bases and the J gene end by 6 bases; junction bases not matched to a gene: 0. The CDR3 sequence: CASSYGQGNSPLHF. The CDR3, as DNA: TGTGCCAGCAGTTACGGACAGGGTAATTCACCCCTCCACTTT.

The chain couples TRBV7-9 to TRBJ2-7, with 9 bases matching TRBD1. Trimming took 0 bases from V and 7 from J; bases not matched to a gene: 7. CDR1 and CDR2 from the germline V gene are SEHNR and FQNEAQ (reference sequence). The CDR3 has 15 residues. CDR3 residues: CASSLAGTGYEEQYF. CDR3 nucleotide sequence: TGTGCCAGCAGCTTAGCCGGGACAGGGTATGAGGAGCAGTACTTC.

CDR3 amino acids: CASSYFYDRGNGYTF. CDR3 coding DNA: TGTGCCAGCAGTTACTTCTACGACAGGGGGAATGGCTACACCTTC. The chain links TRBV6-5 to TRBJ1-2, with 9 bases aligning to TRBD1. The germline gives CDR1 MNHEY, CDR2 SVGAGI. V lost 1 base and J lost 6; bases outside the gene matches: 6. This CDR3 spans 15 amino acids.

The V call is TRBV15, the J call TRBJ1-2, with D possibly being TRBD1 (6 bases). CDR3 length equals 15 residues. The V and J ends lost 0 bases and 5 bases respectively, with 13 bases between them. Per germline, CDR1 LNHNV and CDR2 YYDKDF (reference sequence). Written as DNA, the CDR3 is TGTGCCACCAGCAGAGATCGACGTACAGGGTATGGCTACACCTTC. This gives the protein CATSRDRRTGYGYTF.

The rearrangement links TRBV5-5 to TRBJ2-1; 10 nucleotides align to TRBD1. The CDR3 extends over 15 amino acids. With 4 bases clipped from V and 5 bases from J, the junction kept 6 bases outside the gene matches. CDR1 is SGHKS and CDR2 is YYEKEE in the germline V gene (reference sequence). The chain's CDR3 is CASSLGDRGNNEQFF. In DNA form, the CDR3 reads TGTGCCAGCAGCCTGGGGGACAGGGGAAACAATGAGCAGTTCTTC.

V is TRBV19 and J is TRBJ2-7; D is unresolved. The CDR3 runs to 14 residues. V was trimmed by 6 bases and J by 0 bases, leaving 12 bases between them. Germline CDR1 LNHDA, CDR2 SQIVND (reference sequence). Here the CDR3 reads CASSDPASSYEQYF. Here the CDR3 DNA reads TGTGCCAGTAGCGACCCCGCTAGCTCCTACGAGCAGTACTTC.

CDR3: CASSLGTGIEKLFF. CDR3 DNA: TGTGCCAGCAGCTTAGGGACAGGGATTGAAAAACTGTTTTTT. The chain couples TRBV7-6 to TRBJ1-4, with 8 bases matching TRBD1. The trim removed 1 base at V and 7 bases at J, leaving 2 bases unmatched. The CDR3 extends over 14 amino acids. From germline, CDR1 is SGHVS and CDR2 FNYEAQ.

The chain recombines TRBV5-6 with TRBJ1-3; 8 bases are shared with TRBD1. V dropped 3 bases and J dropped 8; count of bases not matched to a gene: 4. The CDR3 extends over 13 amino acids. Germline V gene lookup returns CDR1 SGHDT and CDR2 YYEEEE. The CDR3 nucleotides read TGTGCCAGCAGCTGGACAGGGCGGGACACCATATATTTT. It is translated as CASSWTGRDTIYF.

The V gene is TRBV4-1, the J gene TRBJ1-1; 9 nucleotides match TRBD1. This CDR3 has 19 amino acids. Germline V gene data show CDR1 as MGHRA and CDR2 as YSYEKL. V trimming: 5 bases; J trimming: 1 base; junction bases outside the gene matches: 17. CDR3 protein: CASSFITGTGFRRNTEAFF. Written as DNA, the CDR3 is TGCGCCAGCAGCTTCATCACCGGGACAGGGTTCAGGAGGAACACTGAAGCTTTCTTT.

With regard to this clone: Germline is not matched at one junction end, which may reflect a read error. The chain employs TRBV7-9 and TRBJ1-2, with 7 bases fitting TRBD1. The CDR3 covers 15 residues. The germline CDR1 and CDR2 sequences are SEHNR and FQNEAQ (reference sequence). The CDR3 sequence: CSSSSDRTSDYGYTF. CDR3 nucleotides: TGTTCCAGCAGCTCGGACAGGACGAGCGATTATGGCTACACCTTC.